The 21 T cell receptor beta chains below were found in one sample sequenced in a study of cytomegalovirus exposure and HLA in healthy donors. The PCR had 60 Vbeta and 13 Jbeta primers. Profiling relied on immunoSEQ multiplex PCR, and the TCRdb table lists in-frame clones only, not all of them. The sample has around 150,000 clones; over 70% are singletons. Material for sequencing was PBMCs. The receptors shown here come from a male donor in good health and CMV-seronegative.

The chain employs TRBV19 and TRBJ2-7; 7 bases map to TRBD2. Germline CDR1 LNHDA, CDR2 SQIVND (reference sequence). Trimming cost V 5 bases and J 5 bases; bases outside gene matches: 9. CDR3 size: 14 residues. The DNA for the CDR3 is TGTGCCAGTAGTCCCTTGGGGGGGAGAAACGAGCAGTACTTC. Protein product: CASSPLGGRNEQYF.

The chain joins TRBV12-5 to TRBJ1-5; D perhaps matches TRBD1 (5 bases). The length of the CDR3 is 17 residues. With 0 bases removed from V and 0 bases from J, the gap between germline ends came to 12 bases. Germline CDR1 is LGHNT and CDR2 is FRNRAP. The CDR3 DNA reads TGTGCTAGTGGTTTGGTACCGATAGGGGCTAGCAATCAGCCCCAGCATTTT. Protein sequence: CASGLVPIGASNQPQHF.

The chain combines TRBV10-1 with TRBJ1-2; TRBD1 might be the D (6 bases). The germline V and J ends were trimmed by 6 bases and 2 bases, with 10 bases remaining between them. CDR1 and CDR2 from the germline V gene are WNHNN and SYGVQD (reference sequence). The CDR3 has 13 residues. CDR3: CASSIDRNYGYTF. CDR3 nucleotide sequence: TGCGCCAGCAGCATCGACAGGAACTATGGCTACACCTTC.

This clone is a singleton in its sample. The chain carries TRBV7-9 and TRBJ2-1; a possible D gene is TRBD2 (5 bases). V shed 5 bases and J shed 8 bases, with 16 bases lying between them. The CDR3 extends over 14 amino acids. Germline V gene sequence: CDR1 SEHNR, CDR2 FQNEAQ (reference sequence). DNA for the CDR3: TGTGCCAGCAGCATAAGTACGGGGTCGGATGAGCAGTTCTTC. Its translation is CASSISTGSDEQFF.

This clone was counted a few times. The gene calls are TRBV18 and TRBJ2-3; 10 nucleotides match TRBD2. V dropped 6 bases and J dropped 2; count of bases not matched to a gene: 8. The CDR3 loop spans 16 amino acids. Germline assignment: CDR1 KGHSH and CDR2 LQKENI. The chain's CDR3 is CASSRLAGESTDTQYF. The CDR3 bases are TGTGCCAGCTCGCGGCTAGCGGGGGAGTCCACAGATACGCAGTATTTT.

The CDR3 region has the DNA TGCGCCAGCAGCCTAGCCCGGGGGGTTCGGGATACGCAGTATTTT. Translation gives CASSLARGVRDTQYF. The rearrangement uses TRBV4-3 and TRBJ2-3; TRBD2 agrees at 7 bases. J lost 6 bases, V lost 4 bases, and 10 bases had no gene match. The CDR3 covers 15 residues. CDR1 LGHNA and CDR2 YSLEER come from the germline V gene.

The V gene is TRBV27, the J gene TRBJ2-3, with D possibly TRBD2 on 5 matching bases. V gave up 5 bases and J gave up 0 bases, with 18 bases separating them. The CDR3 contains 17 residues. The germline V gene encodes CDR1 MNHEY and CDR2 SMNVEV (reference sequence). CDR3 in DNA: TGTGCCAGCAGTACTTTCAAAGTAGCGACTAGCACAGATACGCAGTATTTT. Amino acids: CASSTFKVATSTDTQYF.

V and J are TRBV30 and TRBJ1-3, with a possible D match to TRBD1 (5 bases). In germline, CDR1 is GTSNPN, CDR2 SVGIG (reference sequence). Trimming left V 0 bases short and J 1 base short, with 7 bases between. The CDR3 sequence is 14 residues long. CDR3 nucleotides: TGTGCCTGGAGTGTCGGGGGGTCTGGAAACACCATATATTTT. It is translated as CAWSVGGSGNTIYF.

A word on this clone: At one end, the junction sequence differs from germline, possibly due to a read error. J is TRBJ2-2 and V is TRBV7-7; 8 bases agree with TRBD2. Germline CDR1 is SSHAT and CDR2 is FNYEAQ (reference sequence). This CDR3 comprises 15 residues. The CDR3 DNA reads as TGTGCTAGCAGCTTCGGGGGGGCTGGCACCGGGGAGCTGTTTTTT. It yields the protein CASSFGGAGTGELFF.

This chain uses TRBV5-1 with TRBJ2-5, with TRBD2 matching 10 bases. The CDR3 consists of 13 residues. Germline trimming cut 4 bases from V and 5 bases from J; bases unmatched to any gene: 2. Germline V gene data show CDR1 as SGHRS and CDR2 as YFSETQ. The CDR3 reads CASSAGLAETQYF. The CDR3 coding sequence is TGCGCCAGCAGCGCGGGACTAGCGGAGACCCAGTACTTC.

The rearrangement uses TRBV7-3 and TRBJ2-1; possible D gene TRBD2, 7 bases. The CDR3 runs to 14 residues. Germline V gives CDR1 SGHTA, CDR2 FQGTGA. V was cut by 2 bases and J by 12 bases, with 17 bases left in between. CDR3 bases: TGTGCCAGCAGCTTAGCGGGGAGGGGGGCCGGGCAGTTCTTC. This codes for CASSLAGRGAGQFF.

V gene TRBV11-1 combines with J gene TRBJ1-1; TRBD1 is a possible D gene (5 bases). The germline V gene encodes CDR1 SGHAT and CDR2 FQDESV (reference sequence). The CDR3 totals 15 residues. Deletions cut 5 bases from V and 1 base from J, with 14 bases between. Here the CDR3 reads CASSAIGGGNTEAFF. CDR3 DNA sequence: TGTGCCAGCAGCGCGATCGGGGGTGGGAACACTGAAGCTTTCTTT. The whole variable domain, remainder taken from reference TRBV11-1 and TRBJ1-1, is EAEVAQSPRYKITEKSQAVAFWCDPISGHATLYWYRQILGQGPELLVQFQDESVVDDSQLPKDRFSAERLKGVDSTLKIQPAELGDSAMYLCASSAIGGGNTEAFFGQGTRLTVV.

This rearrangement joins TRBV9 to TRBJ2-7; D possibly corresponds to TRBD1 (5 bases). The germline V gene encodes CDR1 SGDLS and CDR2 YYNGEE. Trimming shortened V by 4 bases and J by 5 bases, and 16 bases separated the two germline ends. This CDR3 spans 14 amino acids. The CDR3 DNA sequence: TGTGCCAGCAGCCTCGGTGGGTTACAGGACGAGCAGTACTTC. Translated: CASSLGGLQDEQYF.

The chain recombines TRBV5-6 with TRBJ1-1; tentatively, D is TRBD1 (5 bases). Trimming took off 0 bases at V and 7 bases at J, with 10 bases between the two ends. Germline-derived CDR1 and CDR2 are SGHDT and YYEEEE. This CDR3 has 13 amino acids. In DNA, the CDR3 is TGTGCCAGCAGCTTGGGTGGGGCCTGTGAAGCTTTCTTT. Residues: CASSLGGACEAFF.

The CDR3 bases are TGTGCCAGCAGCGTAGGCGGGGGCATGATAAATGGCTACACCTTC. Translated, it gives CASSVGGGMINGYTF. This chain links TRBV9 with TRBJ1-2; D is perhaps TRBD1 (6 bases). This CDR3 is 15 amino acids long. V lost 0 bases and J lost 6, with 15 bases in between. The germline gives CDR1 SGDLS, CDR2 YYNGEE.

The V gene is TRBV5-1, the J gene TRBJ2-5, with D possibly matching TRBD1 (6 bases). The closer fit of TRBJ2-7 to the DNA end suggests the J call may be wrong. CDR3 length: 14 amino acids. Per the germline V gene, CDR1 is SGHRS and CDR2 is YFSETQ. CDR3 in amino acids: CASSSGQLTYEQYF. In nucleotides, the CDR3 is TGCGCCAGCAGCTCTGGACAGTTGACCTACGAGCAGTACTTC.

The rearrangement joins TRBV5-4 to TRBJ2-7; TRBD2 aligns across 13 bases. The germline CDR1 and CDR2 sequences are SGHNT and YYREEE (reference sequence). V lost 2 bases to trimming and J lost 6 bases; unmatched junction nucleotides: 5. The length of the CDR3 is 15 residues. The CDR3 loop reads CASSLGGLAGVEQYF. The DNA of the CDR3 is TGTGCCAGCAGCTTAGGTGGACTAGCGGGAGTCGAGCAGTACTTC.

Only a few counts were recorded for this clone. The chain carries TRBV19 and TRBJ2-2; 9 nucleotides agree with TRBD2. Per the germline V gene, CDR1 is LNHDA and CDR2 is SQIVND (reference sequence). The CDR3 totals 17 residues. The J segment lost 0 bases and the V segment lost 3 bases, leaving 5 bases of the junction unmatched. CDR3 residues: CASSMREGLANTGELFF. CDR3 nucleotides: TGTGCCAGTAGTATGCGGGAGGGCCTGGCGAACACCGGGGAGCTGTTTTTT.

This chain links TRBV19 with TRBJ1-3; no clear D gene. Per germline, CDR1 LNHDA and CDR2 SQIVND (reference sequence). There are 15 residues in the CDR3. V lost 4 bases to trimming and J lost 0 bases, with 10 bases between them. The CDR3 DNA sequence: TGTGCCAGTAGTACGCAGTCTGTCTCTGGAAACACCATATATTTT. It yields the protein CASSTQSVSGNTIYF.

The DNA of the CDR3 is TGTGCCAGCAGGGGATCTGGGGCAGGGAGGTCACCCCTCCACTTT. Protein product: CASRGSGAGRSPLHF. This chain links TRBV27 with TRBJ1-6, with D perhaps TRBD1 (5 bases). CDR1 is MNHEY, CDR2 SMNVEV, per germline (reference sequence). There are 15 residues in the CDR3. Trimming shortened V by 6 bases and J by 10 bases, and 19 bases separated the two germline ends.

The V gene is TRBV4-3, the J gene TRBJ2-3; 10 positions agree with TRBD1. Germline CDR1 is LGHNA and CDR2 is YSLEER. The CDR3 totals 17 residues. The V and J ends lost 3 bases and 4 bases, in that order; junction bases with no gene match: 10. The CDR3 DNA reads TGCGCCAGCAGCCACCCCTCGGGACAGGGGTTTGCAGATACGCAGTATTTT. As protein: CASSHPSGQGFADTQYF.